A single sample gave rise to the 27 T cell receptor beta chains below, sequenced in a study of cytomegalovirus exposure and HLA in healthy donors. The study ran its PCR with 60 Vbeta and 13 Jbeta primers. Sequencing was performed with immunoSEQ multiplex PCR; in TCRdb, only in-frame clones are kept and a portion is missing. In the table there are 150,000 to 200,000 clones, 78% of which are singletons. The sequenced material came from PBMCs. All receptors derive from a woman aged 40 to 49 in good health and CMV-seronegative.

The chain is built from TRBV4-2 and TRBJ1-4, with 7 bases that match TRBD1. The V segment lost 4 bases and the J segment 1 base; nucleotides outside the gene matches: 3. This CDR3 is built from 15 residues. Germline V gene sequence: CDR1 LGHNA, CDR2 YNFKEQ. The CDR3 coding sequence is TGTGCCAGCAGCCTGAGACAGGGAACTAATGAAAAACTGTTTTTT. Translation: CASSLRQGTNEKLFF.

The chain employs TRBV7-9 and TRBJ2-3, with 8 bases that match TRBD2. There are 14 residues in the CDR3. The trim removed 3 bases at V and 4 bases at J, leaving 3 bases unmatched. Germline loops: CDR1 SEHNR, CDR2 FQNEAQ (reference sequence). This CDR3 reads CASSFNGGADTQYF. CDR3 sequence (DNA): TGTGCCAGCAGCTTTAACGGGGGGGCAGATACGCAGTATTTT.

The chain is built from TRBV19 and TRBJ1-2; tentatively, D is TRBD1 (5 bases). CDR1 is LNHDA and CDR2 is SQIVND in the germline V gene (reference sequence). The CDR3 loop spans 13 amino acids. V lost 3 bases, J lost 4 bases, and 9 bases lay in between. Here the CDR3 DNA reads TGTGCCAGTAGTATGAGACAGATCTATGGCTACACCTTC. As protein: CASSMRQIYGYTF.

This clone occurred once. V is TRBV5-1 and J is TRBJ2-1, with D possibly matching TRBD2 (5 bases). V was clipped by 4 bases and J by 4 bases, with 18 bases between them. Germline CDR1 and CDR2: SGHRS and YFSETQ. CDR3 length equals 16 residues. CDR3 in amino acids: CASSDPLAGKYNEQFF. In DNA form, the CDR3 reads TGCGCCAGCAGCGACCCCCTGGCGGGCAAATACAATGAGCAGTTCTTC.

The V gene is TRBV4-1, the J gene TRBJ2-3; TRBD2 aligns across 10 bases. With 6 bases clipped from V and 5 bases from J, the junction kept 14 bases outside the gene matches. CDR1 is MGHRA, CDR2 YSYEKL, per germline. The CDR3 totals 17 residues. The CDR3, as DNA: TGCGCCAGCAGATCCCTTGTAACTAGCGGGGATGGAGATACGCAGTATTTT. It yields the protein CASRSLVTSGDGDTQYF.

The V and J genes are TRBV19 and TRBJ2-3, with 8 nucleotides matching TRBD2. CDR3 length: 14 amino acids. V lost 6 bases to trimming and J lost 5 bases; unmatched junction nucleotides: 7. CDR1 is LNHDA and CDR2 is SQIVND in the germline V gene (reference sequence). CDR3 nucleotides: TGTGCCAGTAGGGGAGAGCGGGGGCGAGATACGCAGTATTTT. Its protein product is CASRGERGRDTQYF.

This sequence joins TRBV6-6 and TRBJ2-5, with D possibly being TRBD2 (5 bases). The CDR3 is made up of 14 amino acids. V was trimmed by 2 bases and J by 9 bases, leaving 16 bases between them. Germline lookup yields CDR1 MNHNY and CDR2 SVGAGI (reference sequence). CDR3 amino acids: CASSYRSPGESQYF. For the CDR3, the DNA is TGTGCCAGCAGTTACAGGTCACCCGGGGAATCCCAGTACTTC.

The J gene is TRBJ2-2, the V gene TRBV7-7; D is ambiguous. V gave up 1 base and J gave up 5 bases, with 5 bases separating them. The germline CDR1 and CDR2 sequences are SSHAT and FNYEAQ (reference sequence). There are 13 residues in the CDR3. CDR3: CASSLVSTGELFF. The CDR3 nucleotides read TGTGCCAGCAGCTTAGTTTCTACCGGGGAGCTGTTTTTT.

This chain connects TRBV7-8 to TRBJ2-1, with 15 bases matching TRBD2. CDR3 length: 19 residues. V trimming: 1 base; J trimming: 3 bases; junction bases outside the gene matches: 7. The germline gives CDR1 SGHVS, CDR2 FQNEAQ. The CDR3 DNA is TGTGCCAGCAGCTTAGATGTGGGACTAGCGGGGGGCCACTACAATGAGCAGTTCTTC. It translates to CASSLDVGLAGGHYNEQFF.

The chain links TRBV5-1 to TRBJ1-2; D is possibly TRBD1 (6 bases). This CDR3 region has 15 residues. V gave up 0 bases and J gave up 4 bases, with 13 bases separating them. Germline V CDR1 and CDR2: SGHRS, YFSETQ. In nucleotides, the CDR3 is TGCGCCAGCAGCTTGGCCACAGGGCTTAGCTATGGCTACACCTTC. Translating gives CASSLATGLSYGYTF.

The chain combines TRBV11-2 with TRBJ1-6, with D maybe TRBD1 (6 bases). Trimming removed 2 bases from V and 7 bases from J, with 9 bases in between. Germline CDR1 is SGHAT and CDR2 is FQNNGV. The CDR3 is 14 residues long. The CDR3: CASSLHTGNSPLHF. The DNA for the CDR3 is TGTGCCAGCAGCTTACATACAGGGAATTCACCCCTCCACTTT.

The rearrangement joins TRBV11-2 to TRBJ1-1; D possibly corresponds to TRBD1 (5 bases). The CDR3 runs to 13 residues. Trimming cost V 1 base and J 7 bases, with 10 bases left between them. The germline V gene encodes CDR1 SGHAT and CDR2 FQNNGV. CDR3 in amino acids: CASSLAGVGEAFF. CDR3 DNA sequence: TGTGCCAGCAGCTTAGCGGGGGTGGGTGAAGCTTTCTTT.

This clone was counted only a few times. This chain uses TRBV4-2 with TRBJ1-2; a possible D gene is TRBD1 (5 bases). In germline, CDR1 is LGHNA, CDR2 YNFKEQ. Trimming cost V 3 bases and J 7 bases, with 9 bases left between them. The CDR3 totals 12 residues. For the CDR3, the DNA is TGTGCCAGCAGCCAGGGGGAGGGTGGCTACACCTTC. Its translation: CASSQGEGGYTF.

This clone occurred a few times. J is TRBJ1-6 and V is TRBV7-2; D remains unclear. The length of the CDR3 is 15 residues. The germline V gene encodes CDR1 SGHTA and CDR2 FQGNSA. V was shortened by 8 bases and J by 6 bases, with 17 bases between the two germline ends. CDR3 sequence: CASGIGGDRNSPLHF. The CDR3 DNA reads TGTGCCAGCGGCATCGGAGGTGATCGTAATTCACCCCTCCACTTT.

As DNA, the CDR3 is TGCGCCAGCAACCGACAGGGGGGTTTTGGCTACACCTTC. As protein: CASNRQGGFGYTF. V and J are TRBV5-1 and TRBJ1-2; TRBD1 aligns across 9 bases. The CDR3 sequence is 13 residues long. The germline CDR1 and CDR2 sequences are SGHRS and YFSETQ. Trimming at V came to 6 bases and at J to 7 bases, leaving 7 bases not matched to a gene.

The chain uses TRBV11-2 and TRBJ2-2; unclear D gene. This CDR3 is 14 amino acids long. CDR1 and CDR2 (germline): SGHAT, FQNNGV. V shed 0 bases and J shed 6 bases, with 8 bases lying between them. CDR3 loop: CASSLDRSAGELFF. The CDR3 bases are TGTGCCAGCAGCTTAGATCGATCGGCCGGGGAGCTGTTTTTT.

This clone was seen a few times. The chain combines TRBV5-1 with TRBJ2-5; weak D call: TRBD2 (5 bases). Trimming removed 0 bases at V and 1 base at J, with 7 bases between. Germline-derived CDR1 and CDR2 are SGHRS and YFSETQ. This CDR3 has 14 amino acids. Here the CDR3 DNA reads TGCGCCAGCAGCTTGGGGGGAGCCCAAGAGACCCAGTACTTC. Protein: CASSLGGAQETQYF.

The chain joins TRBV4-1 to TRBJ1-2; weak D call: TRBD1 (6 bases). V dropped 0 bases and J dropped 4 bases, with 9 bases sitting between them. The CDR3 consists of 14 residues. CDR1 and CDR2 (germline): MGHRA, YSYEKL. CDR3 sequence (DNA): TGCGCCAGCAGCCAAGAGCGGACAGCCTATGGCTACACCTTC. It yields the protein CASSQERTAYGYTF.

The chain links TRBV7-9 to TRBJ2-5; TRBD1 matches 7 bases. The CDR3 covers 15 residues. Germline V gives CDR1 SEHNR, CDR2 FQNEAQ (reference sequence). V dropped 3 bases and J dropped 1; count of bases not matched to a gene: 5. CDR3 region: CASSLGDRFQETQYF. For the CDR3, the DNA is TGTGCCAGCAGCTTGGGGGACAGATTCCAAGAGACCCAGTACTTC. Using reference TRBV7-9 and TRBJ2-5 for the parts outside the CDR3, the full variable domain is DTGVSQNPRHKITKRGQNVTFRCDPISEHNRLYWYRQTLGQGPEFLTYFQNEAQLEKSRLLSDRFSAERPKGSFSTLEIQRTEQGDSAMYLCASSLGDRFQETQYFGPGTRLLVL.

The chain joins TRBV5-6 to TRBJ2-7, with D perhaps matching TRBD2 (6 bases). CDR3 length: 17 amino acids. Germline loops: CDR1 SGHDT, CDR2 YYEEEE. V lost 3 bases and J lost 3, with 22 bases in between. CDR3 nucleotides: TGTGCCAGCAGCTGGGGTCTTGGGGGGATGAGAGGCTACGAGCAGTACTTC. It yields the protein CASSWGLGGMRGYEQYF.

The V and J genes are TRBV18 and TRBJ1-2; D might be TRBD1 (6 bases). The CDR3 sequence is 12 residues long. V gave up 2 bases and J gave up 7 bases, with 8 bases separating them. Germline V CDR1 and CDR2: KGHSH, LQKENI. The CDR3 DNA sequence: TGTGCCAGCTCACCAGGACAGAGTGGCTACACCTTC. Amino acid sequence: CASSPGQSGYTF.

This chain links TRBV5-1 with TRBJ2-2, with D possibly TRBD1 on 6 matching bases. The germline CDR1 and CDR2 sequences are SGHRS and YFSETQ. V was trimmed by 6 bases and J by 5 bases, leaving 23 bases between them. This CDR3 has 17 residues. The DNA of the CDR3 is TGCGCCAGCAACGCGGTAGGGGGATCCGACCTGACCGGGGAGCTGTTTTTT. The encoded protein is CASNAVGGSDLTGELFF.

The CDR3, as DNA: TGCGCCAGCAGCTTGGACGGAGTCGGCAATCAGCCCCAGCATTTT. This encodes CASSLDGVGNQPQHF. This chain links TRBV5-1 with TRBJ1-5, with no clear D. V was cut by 0 bases and J by 2 bases, with 9 bases left in between. The CDR3 is 15 residues long. CDR1 is SGHRS, CDR2 YFSETQ, per germline.

The V gene is TRBV27, the J gene TRBJ1-2; 7 bases align to TRBD1. From germline, CDR1 is MNHEY and CDR2 SMNVEV (reference sequence). The J segment lost 2 bases and the V segment lost 6 bases, leaving 12 bases of the junction unmatched. This CDR3 comprises 16 residues. The DNA of the CDR3 is TGTGCCAGCAGCCCCCTGGGACAGAGAAAAAACTATGGCTACACCTTC. It translates to CASSPLGQRKNYGYTF.

The chain is built from TRBV28 and TRBJ1-1; D call uncertain. V was trimmed by 1 base and J by 7 bases, leaving 19 bases between them. The CDR3 is 16 amino acids. Germline values: CDR1 MDHEN, CDR2 SYDVKM. CDR3 in DNA: TGTGCCAGCAGTTTATTCGGGCAGCGGGCGAGTAATGAAGCTTTCTTT. Translating it yields CASSLFGQRASNEAFF. Full variable domain (remainder filled in from reference TRBV28 and TRBJ1-1): DVKVTQSSRYLVKRTGEKVFLECVQDMDHENMFWYRQDPGLGLRLIYFSYDVKMKEKGDIPEGYSVSREKKERFSLILESASTNQTSMYLCASSLFGQRASNEAFFGQGTRLTVV.

The chain combines TRBV5-1 with TRBJ2-1; TRBD1 is a possible D gene (6 bases). Germline V gene lookup returns CDR1 SGHRS and CDR2 YFSETQ. Trimming took 4 bases from V and 1 from J, leaving 12 bases between them. This CDR3 comprises 15 residues. CDR3 protein: CASSPGQTSYNEQFF. The DNA for the CDR3 is TGCGCCAGCAGCCCCGGACAGACATCCTACAATGAGCAGTTCTTC.

This rearrangement joins TRBV9 to TRBJ1-1, with 7 bases lining up with TRBD1. Germline V gene sequence: CDR1 SGDLS, CDR2 YYNGEE. Losses at the gene ends were 1 base for V and 5 bases for J; bases not matched to a gene: 8. The length of the CDR3 is 15 residues. The CDR3 here is CASSVYRGETTEAFF. The CDR3 DNA follows: TGTGCCAGCAGCGTATACAGGGGCGAGACGACTGAAGCTTTCTTT.